The 20 T cell receptor beta chains in this list originate from one sample, sequenced in a study of blood T cell repertoires in COVID-19. Produced via immunoSEQ multiplex PCR; TCRdb's table is partial and in-frame only. The repertoire has around 200,000 clones, roughly nine tenths of them found once; the top ten carry roughly 12%. The sequenced sample consisted of peripheral blood. These receptor sequences come from a woman aged 18-29 years who had recovered from COVID-19.

The chain links TRBV19 to TRBJ1-3; no firm D call. Germline assignment: CDR1 LNHDA and CDR2 SQIVND (reference sequence). The CDR3 contains 16 residues. With 5 bases removed from V and 0 bases from J, the gap between germline ends came to 14 bases. As DNA, the CDR3 is TGTGCCAGTAGTTGGCTGAGGCCCACCTCTGGAAACACCATATATTTT. It is translated as CASSWLRPTSGNTIYF.

CDR3 sequence (DNA): TGCGCCAGCAGCCCGGAACTACAGGGATCCCCTGAAGCTTTCTTT. As protein: CASSPELQGSPEAFF. The V call is TRBV5-1, the J call TRBJ1-1, with a weak D call TRBD1 (6 bases). Trimming shortened V by 4 bases and J by 6 bases, and 19 bases separated the two germline ends. CDR3 length: 15 residues. Germline V lookup: CDR1 SGHRS, CDR2 YFSETQ.

The chain has TRBV18 and TRBJ1-2; 10 bases match TRBD1. CDR1 is KGHSH and CDR2 is LQKENI in the germline V gene. V dropped 4 bases and J dropped 6; count of bases not matched to a gene: 11. The CDR3 totals 16 residues. This CDR3 reads CASSLGTGALSDGYTF. Here the CDR3 DNA reads TGTGCCAGCTCACTCGGGACAGGGGCGCTCTCCGATGGCTACACCTTC.

The V and J genes are TRBV7-4 and TRBJ2-1; weak D call: TRBD2 (5 bases). Trimming shortened V by 5 bases and J by 7 bases, and 24 bases separated the two germline ends. CDR3 length equals 17 residues. Germline CDR1 reads SGHVT; CDR2 reads SQSDAQ. The CDR3 loop is CASSPRGMVTRGNEQFF. CDR3 bases: TGTGCCAGCAGCCCCCGGGGAATGGTGACACGAGGTAATGAGCAGTTCTTC.

V and J are TRBV30 and TRBJ1-2; possibly TRBD1 for D (6 bases). The V gene lost 1 base and the J gene lost 4 bases, with 19 bases spanning the gap. CDR1 is GTSNPN and CDR2 is SVGIG in the germline V gene (reference sequence). The CDR3 is 16 residues long. CDR3 sequence reads: CAWSAGGGGHTYGYTF. The CDR3 nucleotides read TGTGCCTGGAGTGCGGGAGGGGGGGGACATACCTATGGCTACACCTTC.

The V gene is TRBV6-6, the J gene TRBJ2-1; tentatively, D is TRBD1 (5 bases). CDR3 length: 14 residues. Trimming stripped 2 bases from V and 4 bases from J, with 9 bases between. From germline, CDR1 is MNHNY and CDR2 SVGAGI (reference sequence). The CDR3 nucleotides read TGTGCCAGCAGTTACGGCAGGGCTTACAATGAGCAGTTCTTC. It encodes CASSYGRAYNEQFF.

Only a few counts were recorded for this clone. The chain combines TRBV9 with TRBJ1-1, with no clear D. Germline V gives CDR1 SGDLS, CDR2 YYNGEE. The CDR3 has 15 residues. The V and J ends lost 3 bases and 3 bases respectively, with 15 bases between them. DNA for the CDR3: TGTGCCAGCAGCGGGGGTTCCCGGAGGGACACTGAAGCTTTCTTT. Translated: CASSGGSRRDTEAFF.

The chain joins TRBV18 to TRBJ2-2; TRBD2 matches at 8 bases. V lost 3 bases to trimming and J lost 0 bases; unmatched junction nucleotides: 3. The CDR3 spans 16 residues. The V gene's germline CDR1 is KGHSH and CDR2 LQKENI. This CDR3 reads CASSPLSGANTGELFF. The CDR3 nucleotides read TGTGCCAGCTCACCCCTTAGCGGGGCGAACACCGGGGAGCTGTTTTTT.

The chain is built from TRBV19 and TRBJ2-1, with 7 bases that match TRBD1. The V and J ends lost 4 bases and 7 bases, in that order; junction bases with no gene match: 7. CDR3 size: 14 residues. Germline CDR1 reads LNHDA; CDR2 reads SQIVND (reference sequence). DNA for the CDR3: TGTGCCAGTAGTACTTGGACAGGCTATAATGAGCAGTTCTTC. Encoded protein: CASSTWTGYNEQFF.

This chain links TRBV24-1 with TRBJ2-1, with 8 bases aligning to TRBD2. This CDR3 has 16 amino acids. In germline, CDR1 is KGHDR, CDR2 SFDVKD. V was pared by 2 bases and J by 4 bases, with 6 bases of the junction left unmatched. The CDR3 sequence is CATSDSGTRNYNEQFF. The CDR3 DNA reads TGTGCCACCAGTGATTCCGGGACTAGAAATTACAATGAGCAGTTCTTC.

The chain uses TRBV4-2 and TRBJ2-3; 10 bases agree with TRBD2. V dropped 8 bases and J dropped 2; count of bases not matched to a gene: 7. The CDR3 has 15 amino acids. CDR1 is LGHNA and CDR2 is YNFKEQ in the germline V gene. CDR3 sequence reads: CASGTGTSDTDTQYF. CDR3 bases: TGTGCCAGCGGGACCGGGACTAGCGACACAGATACGCAGTATTTT.

This rearrangement joins TRBV7-8 to TRBJ2-7; 8 bases map to TRBD2. The CDR3 contains 16 residues. The germline gives CDR1 SGHVS, CDR2 FQNEAQ. Trimming cost V 2 bases and J 2 bases; bases outside gene matches: 8. CDR3 residues: CASSLSLAGPTYEQYF. The CDR3, as DNA: TGTGCCAGCAGCTTATCGCTAGCGGGTCCGACCTACGAGCAGTACTTC.

The chain is built from TRBV4-2 and TRBJ2-1; tentatively, D is TRBD2 (5 bases). In germline, CDR1 is LGHNA, CDR2 YNFKEQ. CDR3 length: 15 residues. Between the trimmed V and J ends, which lost 6 bases and 3 bases, there was a span of 15 bases. CDR3 amino acids: CASSLDGSDYNEQFF. The CDR3 region has the DNA TGTGCCAGCAGTCTGGATGGGAGTGACTACAATGAGCAGTTCTTC.

The gene calls are TRBV10-3 and TRBJ2-2; TRBD2 aligns across 7 bases. The V gene's germline CDR1 is ENHRY and CDR2 SYGVKD. The CDR3 is 16 amino acids. The ends lost 3 bases at V and 4 bases at J; junction bases unmatched: 8. The CDR3: CAISEVFSGRTGELFF. For the CDR3, the DNA is TGTGCCATCAGTGAAGTTTTTAGCGGGCGCACCGGGGAGCTGTTTTTT.

This chain links TRBV30 with TRBJ2-3; 10 bases match TRBD2. The germline gives CDR1 GTSNPN, CDR2 SVGIG (reference sequence). V gave up 2 bases and J gave up 3 bases; unmatched junction bases: 11. CDR3 length equals 17 residues. In DNA form, the CDR3 reads TGTGCCTGGAGTCTAGCGGGAGTGCACGGATGGACAGATACGCAGTATTTT. This translates into CAWSLAGVHGWTDTQYF.

This clone was seen a few times. The V call is TRBV7-9, the J call TRBJ2-7, with 10 bases identical to TRBD1. The germline CDR1 and CDR2 sequences are SEHNR and FQNEAQ (reference sequence). Trimming cost V 1 base and J 3 bases; bases outside gene matches: 3. The length of the CDR3 is 15 residues. CDR3 region: CASSLVGQGGYEQYF. CDR3 sequence (DNA): TGTGCCAGCAGCTTAGTCGGACAGGGGGGCTACGAGCAGTACTTC.

The chain couples TRBV29-1 to TRBJ2-1; no clear D. CDR1 is SQVTM and CDR2 is ANQGSEA in the germline V gene. V shed 4 bases and J shed 6 bases, with 7 bases lying between them. The CDR3 is 11 residues long. The CDR3 is CSVGLPNEQFF. CDR3 nucleotides: TGCAGCGTTGGACTCCCCAATGAGCAGTTCTTC.

The rearrangement links TRBV7-9 to TRBJ2-7, with a tentative D call TRBD1 (6 bases). Trimming cost V 2 bases and J 0 bases, with 8 bases left between them. Germline V lookup: CDR1 SEHNR, CDR2 FQNEAQ (reference sequence). The CDR3 sequence is 14 residues long. CDR3 bases: TGTGCCAGCAGCTTAACAGGGAACTCCTACGAGCAGTACTTC. The encoded protein is CASSLTGNSYEQYF.

This clone showed up just once. J is TRBJ2-3 and V is TRBV7-9; D is perhaps TRBD1 (5 bases). Trimming removed 5 bases at V and 1 base at J, with 13 bases between. Per germline, CDR1 SEHNR and CDR2 FQNEAQ (reference sequence). The CDR3 has 15 residues. The CDR3 here is CASSQGFRGTDTQYF. CDR3 nucleotide sequence: TGTGCCAGCAGCCAGGGCTTTCGGGGCACAGATACGCAGTATTTT.

The chain employs TRBV27 and TRBJ2-7, with D perhaps TRBD1 (5 bases). This CDR3 is built from 14 residues. V lost 3 bases to trimming and J lost 5 bases, with 14 bases between them. Looked up from germline, CDR1 is MNHEY and CDR2 is SMNVEV (reference sequence). CDR3 in DNA: TGTGCCAGCAGTTTGGCAGGGAATATCAACGAGCAGTACTTC. Its protein product is CASSLAGNINEQYF.